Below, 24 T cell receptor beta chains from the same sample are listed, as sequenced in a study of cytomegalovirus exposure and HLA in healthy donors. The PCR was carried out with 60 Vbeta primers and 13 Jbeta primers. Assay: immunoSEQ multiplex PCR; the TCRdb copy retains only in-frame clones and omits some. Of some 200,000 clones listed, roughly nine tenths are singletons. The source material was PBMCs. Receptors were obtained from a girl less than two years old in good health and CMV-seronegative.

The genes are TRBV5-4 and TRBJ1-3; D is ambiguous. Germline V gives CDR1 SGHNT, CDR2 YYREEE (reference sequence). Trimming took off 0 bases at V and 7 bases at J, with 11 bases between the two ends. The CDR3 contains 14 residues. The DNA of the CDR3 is TGTGCCAGCAGCTTGGCGGCAGCGGGGAACACCATATATTTT. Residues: CASSLAAAGNTIYF. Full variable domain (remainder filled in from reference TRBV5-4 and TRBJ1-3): ETGVTQSPTHLIKTRGQQVTLRCSSQSGHNTVSWYQQALGQGPQFIFQYYREEENGRGNFPPRFSGLQFPNYSSELNVNALELDDSALYLCASSLAAAGNTIYFGEGSWLTVV.

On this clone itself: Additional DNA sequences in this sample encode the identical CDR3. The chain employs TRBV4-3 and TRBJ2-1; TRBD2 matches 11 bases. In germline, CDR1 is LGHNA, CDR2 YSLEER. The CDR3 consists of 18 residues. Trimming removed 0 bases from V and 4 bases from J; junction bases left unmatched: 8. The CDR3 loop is CASSQDILAGASYNEQFF. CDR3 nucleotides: TGCGCCAGCAGCCAAGACATACTAGCGGGAGCGTCGTACAATGAGCAGTTCTTC.

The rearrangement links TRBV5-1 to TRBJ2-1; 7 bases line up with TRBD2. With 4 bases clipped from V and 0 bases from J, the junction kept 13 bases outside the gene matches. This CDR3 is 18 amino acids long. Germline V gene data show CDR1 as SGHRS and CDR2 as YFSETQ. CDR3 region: CASSRSVAQRDSYNEQFF. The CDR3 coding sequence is TGCGCCAGCAGCCGATCTGTGGCCCAGCGGGACTCCTACAATGAGCAGTTCTTC.

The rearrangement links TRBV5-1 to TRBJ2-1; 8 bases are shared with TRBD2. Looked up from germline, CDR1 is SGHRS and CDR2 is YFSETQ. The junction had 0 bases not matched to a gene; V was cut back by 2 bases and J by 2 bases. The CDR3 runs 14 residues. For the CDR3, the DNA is TGCGCCAGCAGCTTAGCGGGGGCCTACAATGAGCAGTTCTTC. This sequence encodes CASSLAGAYNEQFF.

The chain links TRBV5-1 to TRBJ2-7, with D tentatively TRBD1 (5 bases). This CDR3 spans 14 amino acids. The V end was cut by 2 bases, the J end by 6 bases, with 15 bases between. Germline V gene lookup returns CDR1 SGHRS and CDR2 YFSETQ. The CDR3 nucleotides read TGCGCCAGCAGCTTCGACAGTTACGGCATCGAGCAGTACTTC. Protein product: CASSFDSYGIEQYF. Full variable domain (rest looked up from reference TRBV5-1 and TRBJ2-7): KAGVTQTPRYLIKTRGQQVTLSCSPISGHRSVSWYQQTPGQGLQFLFEYFSETQRNKGNFPGRFSGRQFSNSRSEMNVSTLELGDSALYLCASSFDSYGIEQYFGPGTRLTVT.

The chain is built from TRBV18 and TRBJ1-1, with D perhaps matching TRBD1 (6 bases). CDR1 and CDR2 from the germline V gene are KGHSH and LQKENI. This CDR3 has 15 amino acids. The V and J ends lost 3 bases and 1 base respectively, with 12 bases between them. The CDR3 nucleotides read TGTGCCAGCTCACCGCCGCAGGGGTGGAACACTGAAGCTTTCTTT. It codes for CASSPPQGWNTEAFF.

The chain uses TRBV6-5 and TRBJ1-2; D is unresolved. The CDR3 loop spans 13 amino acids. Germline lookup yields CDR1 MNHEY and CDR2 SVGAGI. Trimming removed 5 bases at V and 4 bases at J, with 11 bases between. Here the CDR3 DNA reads TGTGCCAGCAGTGAAGTTGGAGTCTATGGCTACACCTTC. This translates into CASSEVGVYGYTF.

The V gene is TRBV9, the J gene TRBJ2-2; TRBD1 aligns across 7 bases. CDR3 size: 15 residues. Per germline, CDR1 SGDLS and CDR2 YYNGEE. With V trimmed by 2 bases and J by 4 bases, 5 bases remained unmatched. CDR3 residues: CASSVGTAPTGELFF. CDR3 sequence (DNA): TGTGCCAGCAGCGTCGGGACAGCACCCACCGGGGAGCTGTTTTTT.

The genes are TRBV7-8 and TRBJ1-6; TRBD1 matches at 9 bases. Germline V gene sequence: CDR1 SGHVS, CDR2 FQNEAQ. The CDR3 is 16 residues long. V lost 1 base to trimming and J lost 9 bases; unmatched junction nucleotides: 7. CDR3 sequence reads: CASSLEGQGRGSPLHF. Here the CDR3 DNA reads TGTGCCAGCAGCTTAGAGGGACAGGGAAGGGGTTCACCCCTCCACTTT.

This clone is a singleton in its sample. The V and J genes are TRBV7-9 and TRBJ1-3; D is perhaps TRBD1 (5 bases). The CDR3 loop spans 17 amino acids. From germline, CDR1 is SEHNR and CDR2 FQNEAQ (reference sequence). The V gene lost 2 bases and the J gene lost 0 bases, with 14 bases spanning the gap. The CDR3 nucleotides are TGTGCCAGCAGCTTATCAGGGCCGCCTAACTCTGGAAACACCATATATTTT. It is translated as CASSLSGPPNSGNTIYF.

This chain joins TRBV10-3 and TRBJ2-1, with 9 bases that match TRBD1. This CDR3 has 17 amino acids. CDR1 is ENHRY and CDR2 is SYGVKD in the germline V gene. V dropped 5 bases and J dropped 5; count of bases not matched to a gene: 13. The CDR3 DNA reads TGTGCCATCAGTCCCACCGCCGGGACAGGGTACCACAATGAGCAGTTCTTC. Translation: CAISPTAGTGYHNEQFF.

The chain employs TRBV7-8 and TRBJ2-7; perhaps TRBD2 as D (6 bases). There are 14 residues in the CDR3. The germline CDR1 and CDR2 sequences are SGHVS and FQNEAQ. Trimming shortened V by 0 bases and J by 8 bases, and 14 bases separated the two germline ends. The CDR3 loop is CASSLAGLQIQQYF. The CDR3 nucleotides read TGTGCCAGCAGCTTAGCGGGACTCCAAATCCAGCAGTACTTC.

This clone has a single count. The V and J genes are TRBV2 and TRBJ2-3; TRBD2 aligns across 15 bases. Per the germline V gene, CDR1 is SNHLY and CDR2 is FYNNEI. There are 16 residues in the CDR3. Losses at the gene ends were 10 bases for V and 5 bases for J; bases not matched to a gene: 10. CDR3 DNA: TGTGCCACCGGACTAGCGGGGGGGCATGTAGGAGATACGCAGTATTTT. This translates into CATGLAGGHVGDTQYF. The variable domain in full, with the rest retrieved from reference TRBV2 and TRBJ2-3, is EPEVTQTPSHQVTQMGQEVILRCVPISNHLYFYWYRQILGQKVEFLVSFYNNEISEKSEIFDDQFSVERPDGSNFTLKIRSTKLEDSAMYFCATGLAGGHVGDTQYFGPGTRLTVL.

The CDR3 DNA sequence: TGCAGTAGAGACAGGGCCAAGACCCAGTACTTC. Translation: CSRDRAKTQYF. The gene calls are TRBV20-1 and TRBJ2-5, with TRBD1 matching 7 bases. CDR3 length: 11 amino acids. Germline trimming cut 8 bases from V and 6 bases from J; bases unmatched to any gene: 6. Germline CDR1 reads DFQATT; CDR2 reads SNEGSKA (reference sequence).

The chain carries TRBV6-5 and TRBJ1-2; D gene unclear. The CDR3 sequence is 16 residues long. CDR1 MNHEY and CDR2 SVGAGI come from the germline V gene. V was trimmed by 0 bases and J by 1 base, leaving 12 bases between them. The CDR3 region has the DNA TGTGCCAGCAGTTACTCGAGGCTAATAATTAACTATGGCTACACCTTC. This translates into CASSYSRLIINYGYTF.

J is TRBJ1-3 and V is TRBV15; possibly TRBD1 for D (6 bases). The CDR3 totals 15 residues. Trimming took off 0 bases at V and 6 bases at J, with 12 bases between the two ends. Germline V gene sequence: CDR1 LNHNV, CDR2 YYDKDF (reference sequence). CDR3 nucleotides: TGTGCCACCAGCAGAGATATGGGGGCCGCAAACACCATATATTTT. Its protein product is CATSRDMGAANTIYF. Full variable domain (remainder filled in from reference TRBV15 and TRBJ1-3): DAMVIQNPRYQVTQFGKPVTLSCSQTLNHNVMYWYQQKSSQAPKLLFHYYDKDFNNEADTPDNFQSRRPNTSFCFLDIRSPGLGDTAMYLCATSRDMGAANTIYFGEGSWLTVV.

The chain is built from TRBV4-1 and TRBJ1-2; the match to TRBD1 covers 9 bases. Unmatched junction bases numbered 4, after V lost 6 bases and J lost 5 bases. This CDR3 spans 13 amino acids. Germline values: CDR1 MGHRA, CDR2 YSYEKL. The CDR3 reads CASSDGQGYGYTF. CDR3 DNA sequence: TGCGCCAGCAGTGACGGACAGGGGTATGGCTACACCTTC.

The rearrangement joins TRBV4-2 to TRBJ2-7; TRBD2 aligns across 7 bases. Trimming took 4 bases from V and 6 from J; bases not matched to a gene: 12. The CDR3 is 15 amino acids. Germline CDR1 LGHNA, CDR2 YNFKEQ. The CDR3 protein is CASSPPGLNLSEQYF. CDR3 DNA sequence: TGTGCCAGCAGCCCTCCGGGACTAAATTTGAGCGAGCAGTACTTC.

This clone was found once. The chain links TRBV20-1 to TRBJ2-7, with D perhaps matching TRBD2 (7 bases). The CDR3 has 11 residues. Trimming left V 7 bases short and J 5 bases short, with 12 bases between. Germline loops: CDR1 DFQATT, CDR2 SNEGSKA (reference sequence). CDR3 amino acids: CSVGGAHEQYF. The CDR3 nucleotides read TGCAGTGTGGGGGGGGCCCACGAGCAGTACTTC.

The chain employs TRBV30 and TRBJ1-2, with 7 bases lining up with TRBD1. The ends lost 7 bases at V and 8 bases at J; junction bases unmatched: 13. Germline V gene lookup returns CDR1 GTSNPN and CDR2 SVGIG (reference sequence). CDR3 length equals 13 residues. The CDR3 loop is CALGSLTGLGYTF. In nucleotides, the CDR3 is TGTGCCTTGGGTTCGTTGACAGGGCTAGGCTACACCTTC.

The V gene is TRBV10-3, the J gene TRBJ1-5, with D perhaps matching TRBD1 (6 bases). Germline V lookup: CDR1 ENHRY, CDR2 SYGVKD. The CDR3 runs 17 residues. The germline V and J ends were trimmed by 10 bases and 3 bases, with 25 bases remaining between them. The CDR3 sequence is CATRGGTGPLPNQPQHF. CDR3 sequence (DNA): TGTGCCACCAGGGGAGGAACAGGCCCCCTCCCCAATCAGCCCCAGCATTTT.

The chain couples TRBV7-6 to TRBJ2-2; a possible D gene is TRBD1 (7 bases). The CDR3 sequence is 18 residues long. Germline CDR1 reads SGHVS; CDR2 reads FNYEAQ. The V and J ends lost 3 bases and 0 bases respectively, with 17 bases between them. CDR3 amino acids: CASSLGWRDRSNTGELFF. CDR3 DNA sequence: TGTGCCAGCAGCTTGGGATGGCGGGACAGATCGAACACCGGGGAGCTGTTTTTT.

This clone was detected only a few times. CDR3 nucleotides: TGCGCCAGCAGCCTCGGGCGGGCCAGTTCATGGGGACAAGATACGCAGTATTTT. Its protein is CASSLGRASSWGQDTQYF. V and J are TRBV4-1 and TRBJ2-3, with D tentatively TRBD1 (6 bases). The CDR3 is made up of 18 amino acids. V was trimmed by 4 bases and J by 5 bases, leaving 25 bases between them. Germline loops: CDR1 MGHRA, CDR2 YSYEKL.

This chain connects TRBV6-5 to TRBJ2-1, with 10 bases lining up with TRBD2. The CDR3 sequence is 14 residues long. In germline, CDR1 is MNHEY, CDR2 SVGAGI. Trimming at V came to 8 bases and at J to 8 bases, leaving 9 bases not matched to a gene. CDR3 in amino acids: CASLSGGAVYEQFF. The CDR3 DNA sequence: TGTGCCAGCCTCAGCGGGGGGGCCGTCTATGAGCAGTTCTTC.